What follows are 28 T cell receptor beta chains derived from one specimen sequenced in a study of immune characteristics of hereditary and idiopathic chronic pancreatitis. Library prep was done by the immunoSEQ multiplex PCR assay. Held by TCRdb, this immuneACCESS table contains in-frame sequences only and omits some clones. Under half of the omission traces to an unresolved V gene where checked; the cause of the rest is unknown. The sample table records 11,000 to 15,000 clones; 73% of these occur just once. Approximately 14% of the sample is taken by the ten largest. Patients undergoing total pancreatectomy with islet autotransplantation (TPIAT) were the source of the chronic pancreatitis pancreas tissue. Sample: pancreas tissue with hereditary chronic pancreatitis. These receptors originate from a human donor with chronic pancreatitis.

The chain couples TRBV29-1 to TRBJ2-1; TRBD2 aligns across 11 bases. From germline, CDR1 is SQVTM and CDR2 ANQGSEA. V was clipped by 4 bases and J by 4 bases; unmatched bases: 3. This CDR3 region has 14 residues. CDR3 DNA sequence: TGCAGCGTTGGCGGGACTAGCGGATACAATGAGCAGTTCTTC. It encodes CSVGGTSGYNEQFF.

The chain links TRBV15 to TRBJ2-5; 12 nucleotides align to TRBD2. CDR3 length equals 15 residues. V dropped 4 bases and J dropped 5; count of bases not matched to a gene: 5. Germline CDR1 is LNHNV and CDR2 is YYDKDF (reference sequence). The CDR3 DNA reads TGTGCCACCAGCATGGGACTAGCGGGCCTGGAGACCCAGTACTTC. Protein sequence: CATSMGLAGLETQYF.

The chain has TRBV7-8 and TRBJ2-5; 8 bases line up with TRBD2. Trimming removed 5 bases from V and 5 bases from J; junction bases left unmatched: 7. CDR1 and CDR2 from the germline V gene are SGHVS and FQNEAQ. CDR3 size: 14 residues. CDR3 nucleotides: TGTGCCAGCAGCGCGACTAGCGTGTGGGAGACCCAGTACTTC. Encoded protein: CASSATSVWETQYF.

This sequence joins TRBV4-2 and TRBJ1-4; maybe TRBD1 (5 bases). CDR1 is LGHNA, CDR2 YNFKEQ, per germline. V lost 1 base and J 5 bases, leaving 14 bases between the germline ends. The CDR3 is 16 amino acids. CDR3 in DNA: TGTGCCAGCAGCCAAGTTCAACAGGAGGGAAATGAAAAACTGTTTTTT. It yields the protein CASSQVQQEGNEKLFF.

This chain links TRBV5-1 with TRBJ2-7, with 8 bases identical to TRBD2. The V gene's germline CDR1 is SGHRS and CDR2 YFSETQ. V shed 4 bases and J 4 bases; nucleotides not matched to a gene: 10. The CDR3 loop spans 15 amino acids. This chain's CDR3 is CASSGGLDAPYEQYF. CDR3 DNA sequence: TGCGCCAGCAGCGGGGGACTAGACGCCCCTTACGAGCAGTACTTC.

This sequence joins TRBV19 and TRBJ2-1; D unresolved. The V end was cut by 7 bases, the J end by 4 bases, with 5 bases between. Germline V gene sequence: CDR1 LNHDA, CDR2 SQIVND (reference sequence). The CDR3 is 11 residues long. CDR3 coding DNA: TGTGCCAGTACAGGTTACAATGAGCAGTTCTTC. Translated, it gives CASTGYNEQFF. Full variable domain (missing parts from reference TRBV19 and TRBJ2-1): DGGITQSPKYLFRKEGQNVTLSCEQNLNHDAMYWYRQDPGQGLRLIYYSQIVNDFQKGDIAEGYSVSREKKESFPLTVTSAQKNPTAFYLCASTGYNEQFFGPGTRLTVL.

This CDR3 reads CASSIDRVRIEDQPQHF. DNA of the CDR3: TGTGCCAGCAGCATCGACAGGGTCCGCATTGAGGATCAGCCCCAGCATTTT. The genes are TRBV5-5 and TRBJ1-5; 7 bases map to TRBD1. The CDR3 runs 17 residues. J gave up 5 bases and V 4 bases, and 15 bases lay outside the gene matches. Germline CDR1 is SGHKS and CDR2 is YYEKEE (reference sequence).

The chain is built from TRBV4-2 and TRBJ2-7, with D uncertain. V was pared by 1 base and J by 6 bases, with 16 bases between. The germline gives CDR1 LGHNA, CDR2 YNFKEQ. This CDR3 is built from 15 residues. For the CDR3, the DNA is TGTGCCAGCAGCCAAGCTTGGGCAGAGATCTCCGAGCAGTACTTC. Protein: CASSQAWAEISEQYF.

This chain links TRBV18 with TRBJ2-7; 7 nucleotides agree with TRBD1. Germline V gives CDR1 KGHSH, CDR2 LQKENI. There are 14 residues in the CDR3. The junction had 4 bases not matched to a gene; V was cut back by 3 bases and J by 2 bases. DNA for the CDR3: TGTGCCAGCTCACCGGACAGGAACCCCTACGAGCAGTACTTC. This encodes CASSPDRNPYEQYF.

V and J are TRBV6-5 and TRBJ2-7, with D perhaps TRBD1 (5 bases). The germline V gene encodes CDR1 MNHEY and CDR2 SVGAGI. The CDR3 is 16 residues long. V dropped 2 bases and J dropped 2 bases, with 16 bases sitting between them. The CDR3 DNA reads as TGTGCCAGCAGTTACACGAGTGGACACTCGACCTACGAGCAGTACTTC. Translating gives CASSYTSGHSTYEQYF.

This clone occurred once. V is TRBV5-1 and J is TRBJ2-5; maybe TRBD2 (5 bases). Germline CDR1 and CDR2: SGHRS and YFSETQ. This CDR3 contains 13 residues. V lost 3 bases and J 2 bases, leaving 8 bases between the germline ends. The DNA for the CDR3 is TGCGCCAGCAGCTGGACTCTACAAGAGACCCAGTACTTC. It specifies CASSWTLQETQYF.

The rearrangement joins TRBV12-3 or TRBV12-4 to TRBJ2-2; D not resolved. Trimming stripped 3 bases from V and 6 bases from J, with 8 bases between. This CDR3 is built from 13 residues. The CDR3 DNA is TGTGCCAGCAGTTTCGAAGGGTCCGGGGAGCTGTTTTTT. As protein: CASSFEGSGELFF.

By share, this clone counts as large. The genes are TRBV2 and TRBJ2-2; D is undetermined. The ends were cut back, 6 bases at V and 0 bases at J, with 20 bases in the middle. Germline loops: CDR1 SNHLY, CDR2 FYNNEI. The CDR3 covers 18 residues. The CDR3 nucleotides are TGTGCCAGCAGCCCGAGGCTATCCGGTCTAACGAACACCGGGGAGCTGTTTTTT. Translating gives CASSPRLSGLTNTGELFF.

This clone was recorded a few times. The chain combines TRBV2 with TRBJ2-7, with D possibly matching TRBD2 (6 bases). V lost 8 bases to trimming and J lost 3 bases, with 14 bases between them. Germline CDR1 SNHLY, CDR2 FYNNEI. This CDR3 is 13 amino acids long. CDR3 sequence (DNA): TGTGCCAGCGGAGGGACTGAATTCTACGAGCAGTACTTC. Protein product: CASGGTEFYEQYF.

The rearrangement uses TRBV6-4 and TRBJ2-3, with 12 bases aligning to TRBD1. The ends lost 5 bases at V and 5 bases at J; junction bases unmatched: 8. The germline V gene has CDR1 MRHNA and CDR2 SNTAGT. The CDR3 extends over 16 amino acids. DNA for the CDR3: TGTGCCAGCAGTCCTACCGGGACAGGGGGCGTAGATACGCAGTATTTT. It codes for CASSPTGTGGVDTQYF.

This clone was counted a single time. Written as DNA, the CDR3 is TGTGCCAGCAGCTCGGGACAGGGTTGGGAAAAACTGTTTTTT. It yields the protein CASSSGQGWEKLFF. This chain joins TRBV5-4 and TRBJ1-4; 9 bases are a match to TRBD1. Germline V gene data show CDR1 as SGHNT and CDR2 as YYREEE (reference sequence). J was trimmed by 8 bases and V by 3 bases; bases with no gene match: 5. This CDR3 comprises 14 residues.

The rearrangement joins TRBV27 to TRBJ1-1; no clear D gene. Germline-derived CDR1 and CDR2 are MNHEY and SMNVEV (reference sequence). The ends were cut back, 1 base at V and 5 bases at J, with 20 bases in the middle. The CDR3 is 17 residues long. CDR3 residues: CASSLFVTNSFGTEAFF. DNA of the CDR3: TGTGCCAGCAGTTTATTCGTCACTAATTCTTTTGGGACTGAAGCTTTCTTT.

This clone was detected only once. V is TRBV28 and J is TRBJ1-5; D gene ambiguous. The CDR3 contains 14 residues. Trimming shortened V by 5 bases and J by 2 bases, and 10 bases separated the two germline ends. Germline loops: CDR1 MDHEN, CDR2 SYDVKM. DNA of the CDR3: TGTGCCAGCAGTCCGGGAGGCGGCAATCAGCCCCAGCATTTT. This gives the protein CASSPGGGNQPQHF.

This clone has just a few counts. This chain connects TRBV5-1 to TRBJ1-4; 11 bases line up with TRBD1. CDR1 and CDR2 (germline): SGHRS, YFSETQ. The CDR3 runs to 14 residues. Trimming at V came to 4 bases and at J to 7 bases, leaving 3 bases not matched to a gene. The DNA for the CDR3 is TGCGCCAGCAGCCGGACAGGGGGCAGTGAAAAACTGTTTTTT. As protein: CASSRTGGSEKLFF.

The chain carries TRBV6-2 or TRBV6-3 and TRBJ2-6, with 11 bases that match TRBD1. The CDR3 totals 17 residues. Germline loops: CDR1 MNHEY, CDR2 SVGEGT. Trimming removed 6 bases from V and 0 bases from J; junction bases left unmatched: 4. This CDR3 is CASSWTGGFSGANVLTF. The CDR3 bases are TGTGCCAGCAGCTGGACAGGGGGCTTCTCTGGGGCCAACGTCCTGACTTTC.

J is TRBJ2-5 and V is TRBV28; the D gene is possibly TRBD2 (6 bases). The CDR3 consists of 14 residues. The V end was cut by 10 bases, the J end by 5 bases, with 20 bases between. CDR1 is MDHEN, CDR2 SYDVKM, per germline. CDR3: CATLTGRWWETQYF. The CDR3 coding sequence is TGTGCCACCCTGACGGGGAGGTGGTGGGAGACCCAGTACTTC.

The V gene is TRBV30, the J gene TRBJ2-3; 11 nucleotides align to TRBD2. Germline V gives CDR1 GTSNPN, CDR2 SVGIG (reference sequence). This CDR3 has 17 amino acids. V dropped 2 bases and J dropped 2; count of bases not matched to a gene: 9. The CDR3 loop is CAWSQGVTSGNTDTQYF. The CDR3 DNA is TGTGCCTGGAGTCAAGGGGTGACTAGCGGGAACACAGATACGCAGTATTTT.

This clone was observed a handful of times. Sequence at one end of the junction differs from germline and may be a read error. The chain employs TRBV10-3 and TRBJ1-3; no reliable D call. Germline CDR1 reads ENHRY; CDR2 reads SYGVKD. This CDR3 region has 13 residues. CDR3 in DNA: TGTGCCATCAGTGAGGCAAACGTCGACGGCCAAAATTTT. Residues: CAISEANVDGQNF.

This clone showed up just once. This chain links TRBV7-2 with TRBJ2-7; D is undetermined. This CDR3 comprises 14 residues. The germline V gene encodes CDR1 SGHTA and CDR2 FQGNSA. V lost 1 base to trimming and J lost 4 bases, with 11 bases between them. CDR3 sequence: CASSLGLLRYEQYF. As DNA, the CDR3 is TGTGCCAGCAGCTTAGGACTCCTTCGGTACGAGCAGTACTTC.

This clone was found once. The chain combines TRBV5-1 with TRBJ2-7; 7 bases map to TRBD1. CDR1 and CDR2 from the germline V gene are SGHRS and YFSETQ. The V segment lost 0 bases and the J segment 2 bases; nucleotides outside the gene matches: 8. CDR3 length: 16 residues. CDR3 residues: CASSLDARQGAYEQYF. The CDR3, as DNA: TGCGCCAGCAGCTTGGACGCACGCCAGGGGGCCTACGAGCAGTACTTC.

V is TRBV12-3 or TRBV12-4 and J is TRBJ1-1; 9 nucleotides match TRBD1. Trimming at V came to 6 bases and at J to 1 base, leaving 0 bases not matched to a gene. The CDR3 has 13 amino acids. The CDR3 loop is CASRGQGNTEAFF. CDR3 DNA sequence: TGTGCCAGCAGGGGACAGGGGAACACTGAAGCTTTCTTT.

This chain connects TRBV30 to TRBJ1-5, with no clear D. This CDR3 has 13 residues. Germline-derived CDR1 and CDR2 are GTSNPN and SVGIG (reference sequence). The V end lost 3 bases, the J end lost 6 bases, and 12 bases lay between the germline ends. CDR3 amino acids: CAWSVADLQPQHF. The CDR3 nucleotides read TGTGCCTGGAGCGTTGCGGATCTTCAGCCCCAGCATTTT.

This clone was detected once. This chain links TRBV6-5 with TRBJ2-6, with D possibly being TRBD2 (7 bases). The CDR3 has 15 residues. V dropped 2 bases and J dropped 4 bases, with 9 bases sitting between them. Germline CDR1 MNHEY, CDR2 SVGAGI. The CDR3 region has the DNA TGTGCCAGCAGTTACGGGGGGGGCGGGGCCAACGTCCTGACTTTC. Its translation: CASSYGGGGANVLTF.